Included here is one T cell receptor beta chain sequence, with context. Antigen: not known. This table comes from immunoSEQ multiplex PCR, and its TCRdb copy is limited to in-frame clones, with some not included. Here the sample spans 45,000 to 55,000 clones, about nine tenths being singletons. This entry comes from a study of memory CD8 T cells in hepatitis C reinfection. Study-level results: Conclusions on public clonotypes and secondary clearance were not definitive with four or five donors.

Time point meaning: pre-reinfection, 55 to 20 weeks before reinfection detection. Sorted cells were sequenced directly ex vivo without any in vitro expansion. CDR3 length equals 14 residues. Germline assignment: CDR1 SEHNR and CDR2 FQNEAQ (reference sequence). V trimming: 5 bases; J trimming: 5 bases; junction bases outside the gene matches: 5. The genes are TRBV7-9 and TRBJ1-5; 8 bases match TRBD1. The receptor's source is a man between 18 and 29 years old with hepatitis C virus infection. Sequencing used naive CD8+ T cells sorted from blood. The CDR3, as DNA: TGTGCCAGCAGCCAAGGACAGGGATATCAGCCCCAGCATTTT. Amino acid sequence: CASSQGQGYQPQHF.